The 16 T cell receptor beta chains below all came from one sample that was sequenced in a study of shared clonotypes between healthy human individuals. CD45RO-negative cells were positively selected for CCR7, leaving out terminally differentiated effector memory CD45RA+ cells. Sequencing used immunoSEQ multiplex PCR; TCRdb keeps in-frame clones, though not all of them. The table shows about 1,800,000 clones, with roughly 94% occurring only once. Sequenced sample: naive CD8+ T cells sorted from blood. These receptors originate from a man aged 18 to 29 in good health.

This rearrangement joins TRBV5-1 to TRBJ1-6, with 8 nucleotides matching TRBD1. Germline V CDR1 and CDR2: SGHRS, YFSETQ. V lost 5 bases to trimming and J lost 8 bases; unmatched junction nucleotides: 9. CDR3 size: 15 residues. CDR3 nucleotide sequence: TGCGCCAGCAGGAACCCCACAGGGGGGGATTCACCCCTCCACTTT. It yields the protein CASRNPTGGDSPLHF.

This clone has only one observation. CDR3 DNA sequence: TGTGCCTGCGAGGTTCCGGACAGGGCTTACGAGCAGTACTTC. It codes for CACEVPDRAYEQYF. The V and J genes are TRBV7-9 and TRBJ2-7; 8 bases line up with TRBD1. Germline V gene sequence: CDR1 SEHNR, CDR2 FQNEAQ (reference sequence). This CDR3 region has 14 residues. V dropped 11 bases and J dropped 4; count of bases not matched to a gene: 13.

This chain joins TRBV19 and TRBJ2-3; D perhaps matches TRBD2 (5 bases). This CDR3 has 14 amino acids. The germline V and J ends were trimmed by 3 bases and 1 base, with 8 bases remaining between them. Per germline, CDR1 LNHDA and CDR2 SQIVND (reference sequence). CDR3 region: CASSMTKGTDTQYF. CDR3 sequence (DNA): TGTGCCAGTAGTATGACTAAGGGCACAGATACGCAGTATTTT.

CDR3 sequence reads: CASSPAGVPDTQYF. The DNA of the CDR3 is TGCGCCAGCAGTCCAGCGGGAGTCCCAGATACGCAGTATTTT. The V gene is TRBV10-2, the J gene TRBJ2-3; 8 positions match TRBD2. Unmatched junction bases numbered 5, after V lost 5 bases and J lost 4 bases. Germline V CDR1 and CDR2: WSHSY, SAAADI. This CDR3 has 14 residues.

The gene calls are TRBV7-9 and TRBJ2-1; 8 bases agree with TRBD2. The CDR3 has 16 amino acids. V gave up 4 bases and J gave up 3 bases; unmatched junction bases: 8. Germline V lookup: CDR1 SEHNR, CDR2 FQNEAQ (reference sequence). As DNA, the CDR3 is TGTGCCAGCAGCTCGGCCGGGACTAGAGACTACAATGAGCAGTTCTTC. Translation gives CASSSAGTRDYNEQFF.

About this clone itself: Other DNA sequences in the sample encode the same CDR3. This rearrangement joins TRBV4-3 to TRBJ2-5; TRBD2 matches at 11 bases. CDR1 LGHNA and CDR2 YSLEER come from the germline V gene. The CDR3 has 16 amino acids. V shed 0 bases and J 4 bases; nucleotides not matched to a gene: 4. The CDR3 DNA follows: TGCGCCAGCAGCCAAGAACTAGCGGGAGTCGGAGAGACCCAGTACTTC. Residues: CASSQELAGVGETQYF.

This chain joins TRBV10-3 and TRBJ2-7; D possibly corresponds to TRBD2 (5 bases). Germline V CDR1 and CDR2: ENHRY, SYGVKD. V was clipped by 2 bases and J by 2 bases, with 7 bases between them. This CDR3 spans 13 amino acids. The chain's CDR3 is CAISEGLTYEQYF. The CDR3 DNA reads TGTGCCATCAGTGAGGGACTTACCTACGAGCAGTACTTC.

This sequence joins TRBV27 and TRBJ2-1; 13 nucleotides align to TRBD2. Germline loops: CDR1 MNHEY, CDR2 SMNVEV (reference sequence). J was trimmed by 10 bases and V by 5 bases; bases with no gene match: 5. The CDR3 is 14 residues long. The CDR3 protein is CASSHGLAGEEQFF. In nucleotides, the CDR3 is TGTGCCAGCAGTCACGGACTAGCGGGAGAGGAGCAGTTCTTC.

The chain employs TRBV6-1 and TRBJ2-3; 7 nucleotides match TRBD1. Per germline, CDR1 MNHNS and CDR2 SASEGT. This CDR3 spans 15 amino acids. The ends lost 0 bases at V and 3 bases at J; junction bases unmatched: 3. In nucleotides, the CDR3 is TGTGCCAGCAGTGAAGCGACAGGGTATACAGATACGCAGTATTTT. Residues: CASSEATGYTDTQYF.

The V gene is TRBV5-8, the J gene TRBJ2-7; D uncertain. This CDR3 contains 13 residues. Germline loops: CDR1 SGHTS, CDR2 YDEGEE. Trimming took 4 bases from V and 1 from J, leaving 9 bases between them. CDR3 protein: CASSPGYSYEQYF. CDR3 bases: TGTGCCAGCAGCCCCGGCTATTCCTACGAGCAGTACTTC.

The chain joins TRBV19 to TRBJ2-7; no firm D call. V lost 2 bases and J lost 2, with 10 bases in between. This CDR3 is 14 amino acids long. Germline CDR1 reads LNHDA; CDR2 reads SQIVND (reference sequence). This chain's CDR3 is CASSISQLAYEQYF. In DNA, the CDR3 is TGTGCCAGTAGTATAAGTCAGTTAGCCTACGAGCAGTACTTC.

The chain links TRBV7-9 to TRBJ2-7; no reliable D call. The germline gives CDR1 SEHNR, CDR2 FQNEAQ (reference sequence). This CDR3 is 13 amino acids long. V shed 4 bases and J shed 9 bases, with 16 bases lying between them. CDR3 protein: CASSYPTELGQYF. The DNA of the CDR3 is TGTGCCAGCAGCTACCCTACAGAGTTAGGGCAGTACTTC.

The chain links TRBV29-1 to TRBJ2-1; 8 bases are shared with TRBD2. The CDR3 covers 15 residues. Trimming cost V 3 bases and J 10 bases; bases outside gene matches: 14. CDR1 SQVTM and CDR2 ANQGSEA come from the germline V gene. Here the CDR3 reads CSVEGMPGLVYEQFF. As DNA, the CDR3 is TGCAGCGTTGAGGGGATGCCGGGACTAGTTTACGAGCAGTTCTTC.

The rearrangement uses TRBV4-2 and TRBJ1-4; 11 nucleotides match TRBD1. V lost 4 bases, J lost 3 bases, and 7 bases stayed unmatched. Germline lookup yields CDR1 LGHNA and CDR2 YNFKEQ. The CDR3 loop spans 17 amino acids. The CDR3 sequence is CASSPRDRGIPNEKLFF. In DNA form, the CDR3 reads TGTGCCAGCAGCCCACGGGACAGGGGGATTCCTAATGAAAAACTGTTTTTT.

The chain links TRBV6-1 to TRBJ1-1, with D uncertain. The CDR3 has 17 residues. V lost 4 bases and J 1 base, leaving 19 bases between the germline ends. Looked up from germline, CDR1 is MNHNS and CDR2 is SASEGT. CDR3 sequence (DNA): TGTGCCAGCAGTGCCCGTGGGCTAGGGTTAGGGAACACTGAAGCTTTCTTT. Translating it yields CASSARGLGLGNTEAFF.

The chain employs TRBV27 and TRBJ2-1, with 9 nucleotides matching TRBD1. Germline V gives CDR1 MNHEY, CDR2 SMNVEV (reference sequence). The junction had 9 bases not matched to a gene; V was cut back by 2 bases and J by 7 bases. The CDR3 totals 16 residues. The CDR3 nucleotides are TGTGCCAGCAGTTTAGCGGGGACAGGGTGGGAAAATGAGCAGTTCTTC. Encoded protein: CASSLAGTGWENEQFF.